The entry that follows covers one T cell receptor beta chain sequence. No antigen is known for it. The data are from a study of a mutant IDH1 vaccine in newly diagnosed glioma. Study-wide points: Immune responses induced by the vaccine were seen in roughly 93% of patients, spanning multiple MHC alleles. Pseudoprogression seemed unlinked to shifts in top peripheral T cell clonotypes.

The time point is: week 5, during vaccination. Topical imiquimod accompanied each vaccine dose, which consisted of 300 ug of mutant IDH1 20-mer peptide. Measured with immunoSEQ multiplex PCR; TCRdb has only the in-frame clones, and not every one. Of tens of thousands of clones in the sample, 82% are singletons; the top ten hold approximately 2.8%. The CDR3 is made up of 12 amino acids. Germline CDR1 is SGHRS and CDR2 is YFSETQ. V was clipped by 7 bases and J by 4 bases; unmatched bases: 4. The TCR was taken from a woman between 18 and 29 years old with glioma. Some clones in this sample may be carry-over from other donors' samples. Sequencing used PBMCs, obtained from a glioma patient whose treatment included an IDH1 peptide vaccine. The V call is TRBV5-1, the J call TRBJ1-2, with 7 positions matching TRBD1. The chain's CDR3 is CASGDRAYGYTF. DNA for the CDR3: TGCGCCAGCGGCGACAGGGCCTATGGCTACACCTTC.